These T cell receptor beta chains were read from a single sample in a study of a mutant IDH1 vaccine in newly diagnosed glioma. Data came from immunoSEQ multiplex PCR; TCRdb stores just in-frame clones and leaves some out. This sample has tens of thousands of clones, with 83% found just once. The sample in question was PBMCs, obtained from a glioma patient treated with radiotherapy, temozolomide or both. The origin of the receptors is a woman aged 45-59 years with glioma. The CDR3 runs from the conserved cysteine through the conserved F or W. A D gene is named only where the DNA matches it firmly. Clone size is shown for a subset of rows, as once, few, many or a class of expanded clone.

V gene,CDR3 length,D gene,J gene,clone size,CDR3 protein,CDR3 DNA
TRBV5-6,14,.,TRBJ1-3,.,CASSPPGSGNTIYF,TGTGCCAGCAGCCCGCCGGGATCTGGAAACACCATATATTTT
TRBV7-3,15,.,TRBJ1-2,.,CASSLSVGGYYGYTF,TGTGCCAGCAGCTTAAGCGTCGGGGGGTACTATGGCTACACCTTC
TRBV28,17,.,TRBJ2-2,.,CASSQARKWTSTGELFF,TGTGCCAGCAGTCAAGCACGTAAATGGACCTCTACCGGGGAGCTGTTTTTT
TRBV6-1,17,.,TRBJ1-5,.,CASSETASFFSNQPQHF,TGTGCCAGCAGTGAGACAGCCTCCTTCTTTAGCAATCAGCCCCAGCATTTT
TRBV6-5,13,.,TRBJ1-5,.,CASSYKGNQPQHF,TGTGCCAGCAGTTACAAGGGCAATCAGCCCCAGCATTTT
TRBV28,13,.,TRBJ2-7,.,CASSPRVLYEQYF,TGTGCCAGCAGTCCGAGGGTCCTCTACGAGCAGTACTTC
TRBV9,13,.,TRBJ2-5,.,CASSVPGVGTQYF,TGTGCCAGCAGCGTACCAGGGGTAGGGACCCAGTACTTC
TRBV5-4,15,.,TRBJ2-1,.,CASSLDTGRGNEQFF,TGTGCCAGCAGCTTGGATACAGGTAGGGGCAATGAGCAGTTCTTC
TRBV25-1,14,TRBD2,TRBJ2-1,.,CASSPGLAVNEQFF,TGTGCCAGCAGTCCGGGACTAGCGGTGAATGAGCAGTTCTTC
TRBV5-4,14,.,TRBJ1-2,once,CASSVQRLNYGYTF,TGTGCCAGCAGCGTTCAGAGGCTTAACTATGGCTACACCTTC
TRBV7-9,13,.,TRBJ2-7,few,CASSVGSGKEQYF,TGTGCCAGCAGCGTCGGGTCCGGGAAAGAGCAGTACTTC
TRBV6-5,14,TRBD2,TRBJ2-3,.,CASRGLGVTDTQYF,TGTGCCAGCAGGGGACTAGGGGTCACAGATACGCAGTATTTT
TRBV11-1,15,.,TRBJ2-2,.,CASSSRSLNTGELFF,TGTGCCAGCAGCTCCAGGAGTTTGAACACCGGGGAGCTGTTTTTT
TRBV27,15,.,TRBJ1-1,.,CASSLSAGSLTEAFF,TGTGCCAGCAGTTTATCGGCAGGCAGTTTAACTGAAGCTTTCTTT
TRBV5-1,14,.,TRBJ2-1,.,CASSRSRSYNEQFF,TGCGCCAGCAGCCGCTCTCGCTCCTACAATGAGCAGTTCTTC
TRBV10-3,13,.,TRBJ2-5,.,CASKEGTQETQYF,TGTGCCTCTAAAGAGGGGACCCAAGAGACCCAGTACTTC
TRBV19,15,.,TRBJ1-1,.,CASSITSMGNTEAFF,TGTGCCAGTAGTATTACCTCCATGGGAAACACTGAAGCTTTCTTT
TRBV9,15,TRBD2,TRBJ2-1,.,CASRLGTSVSNEQFF,TGTGCCAGCAGACTCGGGACTAGCGTATCCAATGAGCAGTTCTTC
TRBV4-1,15,TRBD2,TRBJ2-5,.,CASSQLGLARETQYF,TGCGCCAGCAGCCAATTGGGACTAGCTAGGGAGACCCAGTACTTC
TRBV7-3,13,.,TRBJ1-4,.,CASSRGSGEKLFF,TGTGCCAGCAGCCGGGGATCGGGGGAAAAACTGTTTTTT
TRBV27,16,TRBD1,TRBJ2-3,few,CASSTRGQGAPDTQYF,TGTGCCAGCAGTACGAGGGGACAGGGGGCTCCAGATACGCAGTATTTT
TRBV29-1,12,TRBD1,TRBJ1-2,.,CSCWGQVMGYTF,TGCAGCTGCTGGGGACAGGTAATGGGCTACACCTTC
TRBV23-1,15,.,TRBJ1-2,.,CASSHEGIANYGYTF,TGCGCCAGCAGTCATGAGGGGATAGCTAACTATGGCTACACCTTC
TRBV5-1,14,.,TRBJ2-7,.,CASSSRDVSYEQYF,TGCGCCAGCAGCTCCCGGGACGTCTCCTACGAGCAGTACTTC
TRBV11-3,16,.,TRBJ1-2,.,CASSPNVGVQQYGYTF,TGTGCCAGCAGCCCGAATGTTGGGGTTCAACAATACGGCTACACCTTC
TRBV19,16,.,TRBJ1-5,.,CASSIKLSYSNQPQHF,TGTGCCAGTAGTATTAAATTGTCGTATAGCAATCAGCCCCAGCATTTT
TRBV10-3,17,TRBD1,TRBJ2-7,.,CAISEGFPGQGEEEQYF,TGTGCCATCAGTGAGGGTTTCCCGGGACAGGGGGAGGAAGAGCAGTACTTC
TRBV30,14,.,TRBJ1-1,.,CAWTSKGVSTEAFF,TGTGCCTGGACCTCAAAGGGGGTTAGCACTGAAGCTTTCTTT
TRBV18,15,.,TRBJ1-4,.,CASSPIQGTNEKLFF,TGTGCCAGCTCACCGATACAGGGAACTAATGAAAAACTGTTTTTT
TRBV6-5,13,.,TRBJ1-1,.,CASSYAGTKKAFF,TGTGCCAGCAGTTACGCTGGGACCAAAAAAGCTTTCTTT
TRBV28,11,.,TRBJ2-2,few,CASSLTGELFF,TGTGCCAGCAGCTTGACCGGGGAGCTGTTTTTT
TRBV6-4,14,TRBD1,TRBJ1-6,few,CASSDGQGNSPLHF,TGTGCCAGCAGTGACGGACAGGGGAATTCACCCCTCCACTTT
TRBV5-1,15,TRBD2,TRBJ2-7,.,CASRLAGGPSDEQYF,TGCGCCAGCAGATTAGCGGGGGGGCCAAGCGACGAGCAGTACTTC
TRBV7-6,18,TRBD1,TRBJ1-2,.,CASIPQGDRGLYLGGYTF,TGTGCCAGCATCCCCCAGGGCGACAGGGGATTATATCTAGGTGGCTACACCTTC
TRBV5-4,15,TRBD1,TRBJ2-2,.,CASSTRGTVSGELFF,TGTGCCAGCAGCACCCGTGGGACAGTATCCGGGGAGCTGTTTTTT
TRBV27,14,.,TRBJ1-4,.,CASSLSRGDEKLFF,TGTGCCAGCAGTTTATCGAGGGGGGATGAAAAACTGTTTTTT
TRBV18,16,.,TRBJ2-7,.,CASSPKSEEEPYEQYF,TGTGCCAGCTCACCAAAATCAGAAGAGGAACCCTACGAGCAGTACTTC